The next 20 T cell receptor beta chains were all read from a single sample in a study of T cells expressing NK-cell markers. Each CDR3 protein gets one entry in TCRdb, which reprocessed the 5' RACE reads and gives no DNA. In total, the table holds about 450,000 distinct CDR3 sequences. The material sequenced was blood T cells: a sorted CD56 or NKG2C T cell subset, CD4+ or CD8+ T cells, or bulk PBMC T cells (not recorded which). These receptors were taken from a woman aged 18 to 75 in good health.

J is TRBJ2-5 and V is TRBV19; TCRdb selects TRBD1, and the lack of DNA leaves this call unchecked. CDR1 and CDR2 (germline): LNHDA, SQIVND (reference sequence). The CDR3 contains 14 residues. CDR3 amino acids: CASSIWGSRGTQYF. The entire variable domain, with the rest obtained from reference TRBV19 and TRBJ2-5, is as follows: DGGITQSPKYLFRKEGQNVTLSCEQNLNHDAMYWYRQDPGQGLRLIYYSQIVNDFQKGDIAEGYSVSREKKESFPLTVTSAQKNPTAFYLCASSIWGSRGTQYFGPGTRLLVL.

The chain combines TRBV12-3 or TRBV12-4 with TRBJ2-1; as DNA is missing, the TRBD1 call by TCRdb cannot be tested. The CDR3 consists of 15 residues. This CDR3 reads CASSPPPVSYNEQFF.

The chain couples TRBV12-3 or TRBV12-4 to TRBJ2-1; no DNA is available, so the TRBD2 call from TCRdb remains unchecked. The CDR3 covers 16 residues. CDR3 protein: CASSERGPNSYNEQFF.

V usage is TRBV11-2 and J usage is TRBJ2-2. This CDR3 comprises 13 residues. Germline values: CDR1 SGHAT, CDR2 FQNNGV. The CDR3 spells CASTSYEAGELFF.

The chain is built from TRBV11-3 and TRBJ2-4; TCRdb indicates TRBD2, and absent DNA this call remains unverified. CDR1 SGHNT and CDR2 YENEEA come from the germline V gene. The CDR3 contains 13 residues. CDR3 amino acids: CASSLISGGVQYF.

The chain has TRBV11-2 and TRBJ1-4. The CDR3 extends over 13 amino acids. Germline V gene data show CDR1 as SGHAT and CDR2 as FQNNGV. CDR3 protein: CASSLGVEGKLFF.

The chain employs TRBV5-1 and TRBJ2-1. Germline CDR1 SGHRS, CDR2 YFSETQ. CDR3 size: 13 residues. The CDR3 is CASSTTAYNEQFF.

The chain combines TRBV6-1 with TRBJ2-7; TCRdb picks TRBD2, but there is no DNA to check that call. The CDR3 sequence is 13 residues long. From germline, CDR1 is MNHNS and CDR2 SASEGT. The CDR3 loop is CASSELRGYEQYF.

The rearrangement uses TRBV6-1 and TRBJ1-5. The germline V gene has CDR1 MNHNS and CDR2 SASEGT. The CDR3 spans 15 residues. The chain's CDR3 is CASSEGQGWGQPQHF.

The CDR3: CASSQPGGGSNTEAFF. The chain recombines TRBV18 with TRBJ1-1. This CDR3 contains 16 residues. Germline-derived CDR1 and CDR2 are KGHSH and LQKENI.

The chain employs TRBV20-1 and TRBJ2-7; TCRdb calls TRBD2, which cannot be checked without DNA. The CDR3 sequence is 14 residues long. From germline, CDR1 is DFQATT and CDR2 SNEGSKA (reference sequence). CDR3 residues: CSARGWRETYEQYF.

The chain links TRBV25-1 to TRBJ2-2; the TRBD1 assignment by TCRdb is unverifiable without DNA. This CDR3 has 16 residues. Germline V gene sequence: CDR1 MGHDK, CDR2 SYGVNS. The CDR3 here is CASSEYGGGITGELFF.

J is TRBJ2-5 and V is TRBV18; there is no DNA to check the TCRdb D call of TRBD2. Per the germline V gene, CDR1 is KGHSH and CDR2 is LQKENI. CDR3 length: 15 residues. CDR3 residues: CASSATSTSQETQYF.

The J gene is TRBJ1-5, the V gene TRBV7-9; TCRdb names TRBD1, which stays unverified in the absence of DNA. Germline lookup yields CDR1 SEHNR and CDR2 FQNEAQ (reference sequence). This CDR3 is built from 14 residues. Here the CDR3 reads CASSSGGSNQPQHF.

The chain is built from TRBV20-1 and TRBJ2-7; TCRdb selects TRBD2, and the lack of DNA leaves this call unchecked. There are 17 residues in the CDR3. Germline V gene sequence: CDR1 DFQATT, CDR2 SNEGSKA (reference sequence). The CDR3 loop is CSARSLAGVKGSYEQYF.

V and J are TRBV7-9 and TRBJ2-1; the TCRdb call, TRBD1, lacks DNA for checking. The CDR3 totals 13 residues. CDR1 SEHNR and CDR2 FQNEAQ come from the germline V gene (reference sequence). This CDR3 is CASSESSNPGQFF.

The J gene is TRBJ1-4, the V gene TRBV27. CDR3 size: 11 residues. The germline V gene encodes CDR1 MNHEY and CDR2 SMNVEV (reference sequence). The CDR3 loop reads CASRINEKLFF.

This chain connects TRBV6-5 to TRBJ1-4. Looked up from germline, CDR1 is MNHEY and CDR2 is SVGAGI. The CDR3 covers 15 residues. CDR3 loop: CASSYSRRRREKLFF.

The CDR3 protein is CASSPGAGISPFF. The genes are TRBV27 and TRBJ1-1; there is no DNA to check the TCRdb D call of TRBD1. The length of the CDR3 is 13 residues. Germline loops: CDR1 MNHEY, CDR2 SMNVEV (reference sequence).

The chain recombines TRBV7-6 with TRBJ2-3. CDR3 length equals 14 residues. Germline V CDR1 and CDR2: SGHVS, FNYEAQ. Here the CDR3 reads CASSYFTGTDTQYF.